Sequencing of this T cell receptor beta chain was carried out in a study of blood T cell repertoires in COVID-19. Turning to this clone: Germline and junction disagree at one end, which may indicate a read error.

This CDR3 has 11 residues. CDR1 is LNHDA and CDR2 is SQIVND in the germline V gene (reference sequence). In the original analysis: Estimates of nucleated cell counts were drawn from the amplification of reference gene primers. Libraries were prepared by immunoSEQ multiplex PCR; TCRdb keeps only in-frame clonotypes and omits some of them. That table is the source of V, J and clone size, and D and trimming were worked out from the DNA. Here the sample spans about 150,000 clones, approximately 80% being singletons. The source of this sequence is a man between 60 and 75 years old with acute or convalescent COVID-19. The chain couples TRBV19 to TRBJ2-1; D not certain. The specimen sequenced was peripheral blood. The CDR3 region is CASSVDFEQFF. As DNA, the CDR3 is TGTGCCAGTAGTGTAGACTTTGAGCAGTTCTTC.